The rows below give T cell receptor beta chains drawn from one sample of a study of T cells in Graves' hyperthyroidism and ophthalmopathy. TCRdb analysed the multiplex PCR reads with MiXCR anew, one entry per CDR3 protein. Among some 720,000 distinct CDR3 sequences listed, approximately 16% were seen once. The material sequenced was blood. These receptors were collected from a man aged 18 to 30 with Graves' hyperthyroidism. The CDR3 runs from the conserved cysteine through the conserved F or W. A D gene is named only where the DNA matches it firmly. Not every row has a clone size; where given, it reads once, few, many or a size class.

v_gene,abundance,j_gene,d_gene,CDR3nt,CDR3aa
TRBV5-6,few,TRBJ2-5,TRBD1,TGTGCCAGCAGCCCAGGACAGGGGTTATGGGAGACCCAGTACTTC,CASSPGQGLWETQYF
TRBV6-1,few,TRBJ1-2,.,TGTGCCAGCAGTGAACCGGGGCGTTTCAACTATGGCTACACCTTC,CASSEPGRFNYGYTF
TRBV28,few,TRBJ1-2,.,TGTGCCAGCAGTTTTCAGCGGTATGGCTACACCTTC,CASSFQRYGYTF
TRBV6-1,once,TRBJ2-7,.,TGTGCCAGCAGCCTGACAGCCCAGTACGAGCAGTACTTC,CASSLTAQYEQYF
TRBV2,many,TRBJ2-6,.,TGTGCCAGCAAGAGTGGGGCCAACGTCCTGACTTTC,CASKSGANVLTF
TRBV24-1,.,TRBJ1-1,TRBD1,TGTGCCACCAGTGATTTGGAGGACAGGGAAGCTTTCTTT,CATSDLEDREAFF
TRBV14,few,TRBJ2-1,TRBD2,TGTGCCAGCAGCCAAGATCTTACCCCGGGACTATCTACAAGTGAGCAGTTCTTC,CASSQDLTPGLSTSEQFF
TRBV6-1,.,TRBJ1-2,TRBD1,TGTGCCAGCAGACCTTTGGACAGGGGCACCTATGGCTACACCTTC,CASRPLDRGTYGYTF
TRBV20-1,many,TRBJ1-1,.,TGCAGTGCCATCCACCCGACAGTTCACACTGAAGCTTTCTTT,CSAIHPTVHTEAFF
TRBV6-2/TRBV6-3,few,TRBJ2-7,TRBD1,TGTGCCAGCACCCGAGACCGGGACAGGGAACTATACGAGCAGTACTTC,CASTRDRDRELYEQYF
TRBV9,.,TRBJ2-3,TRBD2,TGTGCCAGCAGCCCGGCCGGGACTAGCGTGTCAGATACGCAGTATTTT,CASSPAGTSVSDTQYF
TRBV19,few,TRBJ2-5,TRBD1,TGTGCCAGTAGTATACCCGGACGACAGGGCGGGGAGACCCAGTACTTC,CASSIPGRQGGETQYF
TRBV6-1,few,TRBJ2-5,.,TGTGCCAGCAGTCTGGTGGGCGGGGTGACCCAGTACTTC,CASSLVGGVTQYF
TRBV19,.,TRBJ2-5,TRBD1,TGTGCCAGTAGTATGGGACAGGCTGCGACCCAGTACTTC,CASSMGQAATQYF
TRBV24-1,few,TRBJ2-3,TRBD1,TGTGCCACCAGTGATTTGAGGGGACAGGGGTCAGATACGCAGTATTTT,CATSDLRGQGSDTQYF
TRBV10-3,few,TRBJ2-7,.,TGTGCCATCAGTGAGTCGACTAGTACCTACGAGCAGTACTTC,CAISESTSTYEQYF
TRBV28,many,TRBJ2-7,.,TGTGCCAGCAGTGTAGCAGGTTACGAGCAGTACTTC,CASSVAGYEQYF
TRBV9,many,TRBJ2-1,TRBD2,TGTGCCAGCAGCGGGACTAGCGGGACCTACAATGAGCAGTTCTTC,CASSGTSGTYNEQFF
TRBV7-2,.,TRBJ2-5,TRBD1,TGTGCCAGCAGCTCCCCGGGACAGCCTAAGTTAGAGACCCAGTACTTC,CASSSPGQPKLETQYF
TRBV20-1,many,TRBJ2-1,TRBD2,TGCAGTGCTCGACGACTAGCGGGAAGCTCCTACAATGAGCAGTTCTTC,CSARRLAGSSYNEQFF
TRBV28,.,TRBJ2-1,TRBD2,TGTGCCAGCAGTCTTGGGACTAGCGGGGTGTACAATGAGCAGTTCTTC,CASSLGTSGVYNEQFF